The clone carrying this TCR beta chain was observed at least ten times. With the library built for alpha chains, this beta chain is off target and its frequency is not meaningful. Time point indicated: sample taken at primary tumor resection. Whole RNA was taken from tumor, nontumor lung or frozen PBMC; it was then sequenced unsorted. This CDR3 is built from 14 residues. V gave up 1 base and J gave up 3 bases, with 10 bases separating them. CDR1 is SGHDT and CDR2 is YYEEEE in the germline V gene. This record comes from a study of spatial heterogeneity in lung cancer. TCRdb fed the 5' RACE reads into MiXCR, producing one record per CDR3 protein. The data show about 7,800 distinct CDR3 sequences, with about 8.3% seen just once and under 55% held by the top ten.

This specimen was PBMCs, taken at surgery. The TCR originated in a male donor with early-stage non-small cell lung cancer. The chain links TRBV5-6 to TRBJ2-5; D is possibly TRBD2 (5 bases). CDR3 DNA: TGTGCCAGCAGCTTGTTAGCCGGGGAAGAGACCCAGTACTTC. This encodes CASSLLAGEETQYF.